This T cell receptor beta chain was captured by sequencing in a study of early T cells in non-severe SARS-CoV-2 infection. As for the study in general: Bulk RNA from unsorted whole blood was sequenced; chains were unpaired. Study-level results: Matching with VDJdb favored anti-spike CD8 responses (missing private and CD4 specificities).

The TCR library protocol attached unique molecular identifiers to the individual cDNA molecules. One entry per CDR3 protein, called by TCRdb with MiXCR from the 5' RACE reads. Counted here are tens of thousands of distinct CDR3 sequences, less than 5.5% occurring once; the ten biggest clones make up around 4%. This clonotype was recorded at least ten times. Its target is unknown. V was trimmed by 2 bases and J by 0 bases, leaving 5 bases between them. The CDR3 contains 13 residues. CDR1 PRHDT and CDR2 FYEKMQ come from the germline V gene (reference sequence). The origin of this receptor is an adult who was a healthcare worker with PCR-confirmed SARS-CoV-2 infection or an uninfected control (not recorded which). The chain is built from TRBV13 and TRBJ2-7; D is ambiguous. Specimen: whole blood. The CDR3 region has the DNA TGTGCCAGCAGCTTACTACGCTCCTACGAGCAGTACTTC. The encoded protein is CASSLLRSYEQYF. The variable domain in full, completed from reference TRBV13 and TRBJ2-7, reads AAGVIQSPRHLIKEKRETATLKCYPIPRHDTVYWYQQGPGQDPQFLISFYEKMQSDKGSIPDRFSAQQFSDYHSELNMSSLELGDSALYFCASSLLRSYEQYFGPGTRLTVT.